Sequencing of this T cell receptor (beta chain) was carried out in a study of T cell responses to AZD1222 COVID-19 vaccine. Some clones are missing from TCRdb's copy, which holds only in-frame ones; the method was immunoSEQ multiplex PCR. The sample carries tens of thousands of clones, less than 85% recorded once. This clone was recorded only once. Its antigen is undetermined. Investigators merged groups given second doses at roughly 4 or roughly 12 weeks. The CDR3 sequence is 13 residues long. The V end lost 4 bases, the J end lost 7 bases, and 8 bases lay between the germline ends. Looked up from germline, CDR1 is MRHNA and CDR2 is SNTAGT. Regarding the study as a whole: Vaccine-associated CD4 TCRs spanned spike, dominant at 160-218 and 743-854. Sampling that yielded the repertoires occurred only after the peak T cell response. Females made up more of the donors, who were largely white British, and clonal diversity may have come out too low.

The sequence derives from an adult who received the AZD1222 COVID-19 vaccine. The chain couples TRBV6-4 to TRBJ1-6; D is ambiguous. This specimen was peripheral blood, taken 28 days after the second AZD1222 dose. In nucleotides, the CDR3 is TGTGCCAGCAGTGCCTGGACCAATTCACCCCTCCACTTT. It yields the protein CASSAWTNSPLHF.